A selection of T cell receptor beta chains follows, all from one sample in a study of cytotoxic CD8 clonotypes in ibrutinib-treated CLL. The protocol was immunoSEQ multiplex PCR, while the TCRdb copy is restricted to in-frame clones and leaves out a portion. The sample records under 200,000 clones, more than 75% being singletons. The starting material was PBMCs, obtained after 12 months of ibrutinib treatment. The receptors here all came from a human donor with chronic lymphocytic leukemia. Each CDR3 is given with its conserved first and last residue. The D gene is left open where the match is weak. Clone size, where shown, is once, few, many, or a class for clones that have expanded.

TRBJ2-1 | - | once | TRBV18 | TGTGCCAGCTCACAGAACCGGGACCCTCGCAATGAGCAGTTCTTC | CASSQNRDPRNEQFF
TRBJ2-2 | - | - | TRBV11-3 | TGTGCCAGCAGCTTAGTGACCGGGGAGCTGTTTTTT | CASSLVTGELFF
TRBJ1-5 | - | once | TRBV5-1 | TGCGCCAGCAGCCAGGACAGAGGGTATGGGTCAGTGCCGAATCAGCCCCAGCATTTT | CASSQDRGYGSVPNQPQHF
TRBJ2-5 | TRBD2 | - | TRBV2 | TGTGCCAGCGTGGAGGTAGCGGGGTACCAAGAGACCCAGTACTTC | CASVEVAGYQETQYF
TRBJ1-2 | - | - | TRBV9 | TGTGCCAGCAGCCCCGGGGACAAAGGGTCCTGGAATGGCTACACCTTC | CASSPGDKGSWNGYTF
TRBJ2-1 | TRBD2 | few | TRBV13 | TGTGCCAGCAGCGCCAGCCCGGTATTGGCGGGACTAGCGGGCTATGAGCAGTTCTTC | CASSASPVLAGLAGYEQFF
TRBJ1-4 | - | - | TRBV6-1 | TGTGCCAGCAGAGTATCAGGGGCATATAATGAAAAACTGTTTTTT | CASRVSGAYNEKLFF
TRBJ1-6 | TRBD1 | - | TRBV18 | TGTGCCAGCTCACGACCGGGACAGGGCTCCAATTCACCCCTCCACTTT | CASSRPGQGSNSPLHF
TRBJ2-7 | - | - | TRBV19 | TGTGCCAGTAGTATAGGAGGGATGCCCGAATACGAGCAGTACTTC | CASSIGGMPEYEQYF
TRBJ1-3 | TRBD1 | - | TRBV5-1 | TGCGCCAGCAGCTTTGGGACAGCCGGAAACACCATATATTTT | CASSFGTAGNTIYF
TRBJ2-2 | TRBD1 | - | TRBV10-3 | TGTGCCATCAGCCGGGACAGGTTCACCGGGGAGCTGTTTTTT | CAISRDRFTGELFF
TRBJ1-4 | - | - | TRBV27 | TGTGCCAGCAGTTTATCGCCCCCCGGGACGCGGCGCGGGCGGGCAACTAATGAAAAACTGTTTTTT | CASSLSPPGTRRGRATNEKLFF
TRBJ2-1 | - | few | TRBV18 | TGTGCCAGCTCACTGCTCGCCCAGGCCGAAAATGAGCAGTTCTTC | CASSLLAQAENEQFF
TRBJ2-2 | - | - | TRBV6-5 | TGTGCCAGCAGTTACCAGATCACGAACACCGGGGAGCTGTTTTTT | CASSYQITNTGELFF
TRBJ2-3 | - | few | TRBV7-2 | TGTGCCAGCAGCCCAGTCGGGCGGGGAGAACCCACAGATACGCAGTATTTT | CASSPVGRGEPTDTQYF
TRBJ1-2 | - | medium-sized | TRBV4-2 | TGTGCCAGCAGCCAAGATGCCTATGGCTACACCTTC | CASSQDAYGYTF
TRBJ2-3 | - | - | TRBV10-3 | TGTGCCATCAGTGAGTCGATAGCGGCCGGCACAGATACGCAGTATTTT | CAISESIAAGTDTQYF
TRBJ1-2 | TRBD1 | - | TRBV6-5 | TGTGCCAGCAGAAAATCACAGGGGTACTATGGCTACACCTTC | CASRKSQGYYGYTF
TRBJ1-2 | - | - | TRBV6-5 | TGTGCCAGCAGTTACTCGTCTCTCAATGGCTACACCTTC | CASSYSSLNGYTF
TRBJ2-1 | - | - | TRBV14 | TGTGCCAGCAGCCAGGGAGGTACGGGGGTGTACAATGAGCAGTTCTTC | CASSQGGTGVYNEQFF
TRBJ1-6 | - | - | TRBV30 | TGTGCCTGGCGCCAGCCGGGCAGGGCTAATTCACCCCTCCACTTT | CAWRQPGRANSPLHF
TRBJ2-5 | - | - | TRBV5-1 | TGCGCCAGCAGCCCCGGCGGGATGATCCAAGAGACCCAGTACTTC | CASSPGGMIQETQYF
TRBJ2-7 | TRBD1 | - | TRBV30 | TGTGCCTGGAGAGGCCGGGACAGGTCCTACGAGCAGTACTTC | CAWRGRDRSYEQYF
TRBJ2-7 | - | - | TRBV19 | TGTGCCACCGGGAATGGGGCCCGTCAGAACTTC | CATGNGARQNF
TRBJ2-3 | TRBD2 | - | TRBV10-3 | TGTGCCATCGGAACTAGCGGGAGGACAGATACGCAGTATTTT | CAIGTSGRTDTQYF
TRBJ2-5 | - | - | TRBV7-3 | TGTGCCAGCAGCCCCGGGACACAGGACCCAAAGTACTTC | CASSPGTQDPKYF
TRBJ2-7 | - | - | TRBV7-2 | TGTGCCAGCAGCTTAGCGCTGTTCGCAGGGAACTCTGGTGAGCAGTACTTC | CASSLALFAGNSGEQYF
TRBJ2-3 | - | once | TRBV27 | TGTGCCAGCAGTCCTAAAGGACTTCGCACAGATACGCAGTATTTT | CASSPKGLRTDTQYF
TRBJ1-6 | - | - | TRBV28 | TGTGCCAGCAGTTTTAGAGGGGTCCGGTCACCCCTCCACTTT | CASSFRGVRSPLHF
TRBJ2-7 | TRBD1 | - | TRBV29-1 | TGCAGCGTTGCCGGGACAGTCACGAACTACGAGCAGTACTTC | CSVAGTVTNYEQYF
TRBJ1-2 | - | - | TRBV6-1 | TGTGCCAGCAGTCCGACAGGCTATGGCTACACCTTC | CASSPTGYGYTF
TRBJ2-1 | TRBD2 | - | TRBV2 | TGTGCCAGCAAGCTTAGCGGGGGGAATGAGCAGTTCTTC | CASKLSGGNEQFF
TRBJ1-1 | - | - | TRBV14 | TGTGCCAGCAGCCAGCTGGGAAGCCTAAGCACTGAAGCTTTCTTT | CASSQLGSLSTEAFF
TRBJ1-5 | - | few | TRBV7-2 | TGTGCCAGCAGCCCTGGCAGCCGAAATCAGCCCCAGCATTTT | CASSPGSRNQPQHF
TRBJ2-1 | - | - | TRBV9 | TGTGCCAGCAGCGTAGCTCTTTCCCAAGTCGCGGGAAGCTCCTACAATGAGCAGTTCTTC | CASSVALSQVAGSSYNEQFF
TRBJ2-3 | TRBD1 | - | TRBV19 | TGTGCCAGTAGCGACAGGGGATACGTTGGTACGCAGTATTTT | CASSDRGYVGTQYF
TRBJ2-7 | - | - | TRBV19 | TGTGCCAGTAGTATAGCGGGAAGGTACGAGCAGTACTTC | CASSIAGRYEQYF
TRBJ2-6 | - | - | TRBV28 | TGTGCCAGCAATCAAAGGGGGGCTGGGGCCAACGTCCTGACTTTC | CASNQRGAGANVLTF